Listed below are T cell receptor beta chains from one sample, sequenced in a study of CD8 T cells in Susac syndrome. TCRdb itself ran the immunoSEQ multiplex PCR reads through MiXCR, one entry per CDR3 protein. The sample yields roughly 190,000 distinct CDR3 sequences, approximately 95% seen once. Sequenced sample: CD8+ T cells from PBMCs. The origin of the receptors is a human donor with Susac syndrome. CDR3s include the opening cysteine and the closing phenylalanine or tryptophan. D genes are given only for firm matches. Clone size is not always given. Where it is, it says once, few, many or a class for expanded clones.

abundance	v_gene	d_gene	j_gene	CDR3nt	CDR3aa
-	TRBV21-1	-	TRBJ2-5	TGTGCCAGCAGCAAAGGGAGGGACATGCAAGAGACCCAGTACTTC	CASSKGRDMQETQYF
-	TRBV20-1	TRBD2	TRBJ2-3	TGCAGTGCTAAACTAGCGGGGCTGGGAGATACGCAGTATTTT	CSAKLAGLGDTQYF
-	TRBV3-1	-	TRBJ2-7	TGTGCCAGCAGCCAAACCAGGGCGGGGGAGCAGTACTTC	CASSQTRAGEQYF
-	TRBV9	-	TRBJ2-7	TGTGCCAGCAGCGTAGGATCGGCAGAGAGCTACGAGCAGTACTTC	CASSVGSAESYEQYF
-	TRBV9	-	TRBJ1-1	TGTGCCAGCAGCGTGGGGAAGGGCCGCACTGAAGCTTTCTTT	CASSVGKGRTEAFF
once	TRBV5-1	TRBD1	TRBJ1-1	TGCGCCAGCAGCTTATATTCCCCTCGGGACAGGGGGCCGAACACTGAAGCTTTCTTT	CASSLYSPRDRGPNTEAFF
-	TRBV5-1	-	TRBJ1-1	TGTGCCAGCAGCTTGGTACAGGGGAACACTGAAGCTTTCTTT	CASSLVQGNTEAFF
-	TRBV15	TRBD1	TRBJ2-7	TGTGCCACCAGCAGAGATGGGACAGGGAAATACGAGCAGTACTTC	CATSRDGTGKYEQYF
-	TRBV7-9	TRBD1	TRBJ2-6	TGTGCCAGCAGCGGTAGGGACAGGGGGCCTGGGGCCAACGTCCTGACTTTC	CASSGRDRGPGANVLTF
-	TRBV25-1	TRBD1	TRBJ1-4	TGTGCCAGTGCGGGACAGGGGGATGAAAAACTGTTTTTT	CASAGQGDEKLFF
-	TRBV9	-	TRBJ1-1	TGTGCCAGCAGCGTAGATCCAGATACCGCAGGGGAAGCTTTCTTT	CASSVDPDTAGEAFF
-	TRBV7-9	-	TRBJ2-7	TGTGCCACCTCGGCGGGGGCTTCCTACGAGCAGTACTTC	CATSAGASYEQYF
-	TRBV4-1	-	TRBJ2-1	TGCGCCAGCAGCCGCAAAACCTCACAGAGCCTCACCTACAATGAGCAGTTCTTC	CASSRKTSQSLTYNEQFF
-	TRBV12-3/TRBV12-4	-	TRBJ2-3	TGTGCCAGCAGCTCCTCGGGGGCCCACACAGATACGCAGTATTTT	CASSSSGAHTDTQYF
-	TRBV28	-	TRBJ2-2	TGTGCCAGCAGTTCACAGGGCGCGAACACCGGGGAGCTGTTTTTT	CASSSQGANTGELFF
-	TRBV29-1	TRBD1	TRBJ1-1	TGCAGCGCAGATACAGGGGAGGGAGCTTTCTTT	CSADTGEGAFF
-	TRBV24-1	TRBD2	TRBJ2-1	TGTGCCACCAGTCCCGGGAGGGATGAGCAGTTCTTC	CATSPGRDEQFF
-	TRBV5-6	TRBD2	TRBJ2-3	TGTGCCAGCAGCGTGACGGGACTAGCGGATTACACAGATACGCAGTATTTT	CASSVTGLADYTDTQYF
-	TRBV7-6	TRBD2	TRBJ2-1	TGTGCCAGCAGCTTAGGTGGTAGCGGGGGGGCCTACGGTGGAGATGAGCAGTTCTTC	CASSLGGSGGAYGGDEQFF
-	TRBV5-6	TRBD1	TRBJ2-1	TGTGCCAGCAGGCTCGGACAGGGGTTAGCTGAGCAGTTCTTC	CASRLGQGLAEQFF
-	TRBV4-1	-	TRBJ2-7	TGCGCCAGCAGCCAAGATAGCGGCGAGTTAGCGACCTACGAGCAGTACTTC	CASSQDSGELATYEQYF
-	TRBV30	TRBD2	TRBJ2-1	TGTGCCTGGAGTGCAGATTTAGCGGGGGGGTACAATGAGCAGTTCTTC	CAWSADLAGGYNEQFF
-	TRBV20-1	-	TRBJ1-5	TGCAGTGCTAAGTTTTCTGGGATCGGACAGCCCCAGCATTTT	CSAKFSGIGQPQHF
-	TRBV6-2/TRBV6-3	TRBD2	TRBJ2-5	TGTGCCACCCGACTAGCGGGTACCCAGTACTTC	CATRLAGTQYF
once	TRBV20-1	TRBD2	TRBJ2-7	TGCAGTGCTAGCTTCGGAGCGGGAGACTCCTACGAGCAGTACTTC	CSASFGAGDSYEQYF
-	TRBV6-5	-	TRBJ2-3	TGTGCCAGCAGTTACCTGATTGGGTCAGTCGCAGATACGCAGTATTTT	CASSYLIGSVADTQYF
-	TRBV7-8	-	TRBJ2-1	TGTGCCAGCCGCGAGGCCACCGCCGAGCAGTTCTTC	CASREATAEQFF
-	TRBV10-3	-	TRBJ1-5	TGTGCCACCCGACGGGGGGATATTGGAATTGTCAATCAGCCCCAGCATTTT	CATRRGDIGIVNQPQHF
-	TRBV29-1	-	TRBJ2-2	TGCAGCGTTGGAGGGTACGGGGACACCGCGGGCGGGGAGCTGTTTTTT	CSVGGYGDTAGGELFF
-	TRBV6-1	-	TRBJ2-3	TGTGCCAGCAGCCTTGTATCCACAGATACGCAGTATTTT	CASSLVSTDTQYF
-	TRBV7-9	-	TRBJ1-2	TGTGCCAGCAGCGTTGGGGGGGCGCACTATGGCTACACCTTC	CASSVGGAHYGYTF
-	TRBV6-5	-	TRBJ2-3	TGTGCCAGCAGTTATCTACCCGGGAGTGAAGCAGATACGCAGTATTTT	CASSYLPGSEADTQYF
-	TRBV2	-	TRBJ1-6	TGTGCCAGCAGTGAACCCGGGTTTGATTCACCCCTCCACTTT	CASSEPGFDSPLHF
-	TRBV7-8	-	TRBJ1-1	TGTGCCAGCAGCTTTGGACGGAACACTGAAGCTTTCTTT	CASSFGRNTEAFF
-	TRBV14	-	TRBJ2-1	TGTGCCAGCAGCCCGACTGACTACAATGAGCAGTTCTTC	CASSPTDYNEQFF
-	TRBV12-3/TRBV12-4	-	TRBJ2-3	TGTGCCAGCAGTTTAAGCACCACAGATACGCAGTATTTT	CASSLSTTDTQYF
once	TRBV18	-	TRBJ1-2	TGTGCCAGCTCACCACGACAGGACTATGGCTACACCTTC	CASSPRQDYGYTF
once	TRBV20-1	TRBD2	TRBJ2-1	TGCAGTGCTACAACGTCGGGGACTAGCGGGAGTCAGTACAATGAGCAGTTCTTC	CSATTSGTSGSQYNEQFF
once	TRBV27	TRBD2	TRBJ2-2	TGTGCCAGCAGTTTATTGCGGGACTATAACACCGGGGAGCTGTTTTTT	CASSLLRDYNTGELFF